This T cell receptor (beta chain) was identified during a study of CXCR3-negative and CXCR3-positive naive CD8 T cells. Study-wide background: A total of roughly 140 million TRB reads was generated, with about 1.5 +/- 0.3 million per library.

This CDR3 region has 13 residues. The germline gives CDR1 DFQATT, CDR2 SNEGSKA (reference sequence). Findings and caveats of the study: With surface CD5 comparable between naive subsets, TCR strength was estimated using properties derived from the TRB CDR3. Post-cryopreservation CXCR3 expression was partly diminished, and the bulk of assays employed fresh PBMCs. The study found that naive CXCR3-negative and CXCR3-positive cells shared TRBV-TRBJ usage, while memory cells differed.

Each TRB cDNA library was prepared by 5' RACE (with UMI labels). From its re-call of the 5' RACE reads, TCRdb lists each CDR3 protein once, without DNA. This repertoire comprises roughly 48,000 distinct CDR3 sequences; its ten largest clones make up 15%. Note on this clonotype: The antigen is not known.

The sample taken for sequencing was memory CD8+ T cells from blood. The chain recombines TRBV20-1 with TRBJ2-7. The sequence derives from a human donor in good health. Some clones in this sample may be carry-over from other donors' samples. The CDR3 is CSARGGERYEQYF.